The 15 T cell receptor beta chains in this list originate from one sample, sequenced in a study of somatic mutations in cytotoxic T cells in rheumatoid arthritis. Data came from immunoSEQ multiplex PCR; TCRdb stores just in-frame clones and leaves some out. The sample has roughly 15,000 clones; 60% to 85% are singletons. The sequenced sample consisted of CD8+ T cells sorted from blood. The receptors were gathered from an adult with rheumatoid arthritis.

The genes are TRBV7-3 and TRBJ1-6; D not resolved. The V end was cut by 2 bases, the J end by 8 bases, with 10 bases between. The CDR3 covers 14 residues. Germline lookup yields CDR1 SGHTA and CDR2 FQGTGA. The CDR3 nucleotides read TGTGCCAGCAGCTTATCCTCGGGTGATTCACCCCTCCACTTT. Protein sequence: CASSLSSGDSPLHF.

The CDR3 region is CASSYGLNTGELFF. DNA of the CDR3: TGTGCCAGCAGTTACGGGCTGAACACCGGGGAGCTGTTTTTT. The chain uses TRBV6-5 and TRBJ2-2; D remains unclear. The CDR3 extends over 14 amino acids. From germline, CDR1 is MNHEY and CDR2 SVGAGI. V was shortened by 2 bases and J by 1 base, with 5 bases between the two germline ends.

The J gene is TRBJ1-1, the V gene TRBV5-1; 9 bases are a match to TRBD1. V gave up 4 bases and J gave up 3 bases; unmatched junction bases: 7. Germline V gene sequence: CDR1 SGHRS, CDR2 YFSETQ. This CDR3 is built from 15 residues. The CDR3 loop reads CASSPTGGPHTEAFF. The CDR3 DNA is TGCGCCAGCAGCCCCACAGGGGGCCCGCACACTGAAGCTTTCTTT.

The chain's CDR3 is CASSAQTSGGADTQYF. As DNA, the CDR3 is TGTGCCAGCAGTGCCCAGACTAGCGGGGGGGCAGATACGCAGTATTTT. The chain is built from TRBV6-4 and TRBJ2-3; 14 bases agree with TRBD2. Losses at the gene ends were 4 bases for V and 4 bases for J; bases not matched to a gene: 4. The CDR3 contains 16 residues. The germline CDR1 and CDR2 sequences are MRHNA and SNTAGT.

The genes are TRBV11-2 and TRBJ2-1; D gene uncertain. With 5 bases removed from V and 7 bases from J, the gap between germline ends came to 15 bases. Germline-derived CDR1 and CDR2 are SGHAT and FQNNGV. The CDR3 extends over 14 amino acids. DNA for the CDR3: TGTGCCAGCAGCCATATGGGGAACGGTAATGAGCAGTTCTTC. The encoded protein is CASSHMGNGNEQFF.

The chain joins TRBV7-9 to TRBJ2-2; TRBD2 aligns across 8 bases. Per germline, CDR1 SEHNR and CDR2 FQNEAQ (reference sequence). V was pared by 5 bases and J by 1 base, with 6 bases of the junction left unmatched. The CDR3 consists of 16 residues. The CDR3 reads CASSRTSGGNTGELFF. The CDR3 coding sequence is TGTGCCAGCAGCCGCACAAGCGGGGGGAACACCGGGGAGCTGTTTTTT.

The chain recombines TRBV6-4 with TRBJ2-3; 8 bases agree with TRBD2. The CDR3 contains 15 residues. V shed 7 bases and J 0 bases; nucleotides not matched to a gene: 6. CDR1 and CDR2 (germline): MRHNA, SNTAGT. CDR3 sequence reads: CASKKGGGSTDTQYF. Written as DNA, the CDR3 is TGTGCCAGCAAAAAAGGCGGGGGGAGCACAGATACGCAGTATTTT.

The chain employs TRBV13 and TRBJ2-3, with TRBD2 as a possible D gene (5 bases). V gave up 3 bases and J gave up 2 bases, with 9 bases separating them. The CDR3 sequence is 14 residues long. The germline gives CDR1 PRHDT, CDR2 FYEKMQ (reference sequence). The CDR3 region has the DNA TGTGCCAGCAGCTTGAGCGGACCCACAGATACGCAGTATTTT. It is translated as CASSLSGPTDTQYF. The full variable domain, its missing parts supplied by reference TRBV13 and TRBJ2-3, is AAGVIQSPRHLIKEKRETATLKCYPIPRHDTVYWYQQGPGQDPQFLISFYEKMQSDKGSIPDRFSAQQFSDYHSELNMSSLELGDSALYFCASSLSGPTDTQYFGPGTRLTVL.

The chain has TRBV5-6 and TRBJ1-1; tentatively, D is TRBD1 (5 bases). The ends were cut back, 2 bases at V and 1 base at J, with 6 bases in the middle. The germline gives CDR1 SGHDT, CDR2 YYEEEE. The CDR3 length is 13 residues. DNA of the CDR3: TGTGCCAGCAGCTTAGGGGCGAACACTGAAGCTTTCTTT. It codes for CASSLGANTEAFF. The entire variable domain, with the rest obtained from reference TRBV5-6 and TRBJ1-1, is as follows: DAGVTQSPTHLIKTRGQQVTLRCSPKSGHDTVSWYQQALGQGPQFIFQYYEEEERQRGNFPDRFSGHQFPNYSSELNVNALLLGDSALYLCASSLGANTEAFFGQGTRLTVV.

J is TRBJ1-4 and V is TRBV2; D is undetermined. Per the germline V gene, CDR1 is SNHLY and CDR2 is FYNNEI. This CDR3 region has 10 residues. V gave up 10 bases and J gave up 5 bases, with 5 bases separating them. CDR3 nucleotides: TGTGCCACCAAAAATGAAAAACTGTTTTTT. Its protein is CATKNEKLFF.

This chain connects TRBV4-2 to TRBJ2-5; D is perhaps TRBD1 or TRBD2 (6 bases each). Trimming took off 0 bases at V and 1 base at J, with 12 bases between the two ends. Per germline, CDR1 LGHNA and CDR2 YNFKEQ. The CDR3 covers 16 residues. DNA for the CDR3: TGTGCCAGCAGCCAAGATAGGAGGGGGACCCAAGAGACCCAGTACTTC. Amino acids: CASSQDRRGTQETQYF.

V is TRBV27 and J is TRBJ1-2; TRBD1 matches 7 bases. Per germline, CDR1 MNHEY and CDR2 SMNVEV (reference sequence). V lost 5 bases and J lost 0; bases outside the gene matches: 6. This CDR3 has 15 residues. The CDR3: CASSLRQGPNYGYTF. The CDR3 bases are TGTGCCAGCAGTCTCCGACAGGGTCCTAACTATGGCTACACCTTC.

The chain joins TRBV5-6 to TRBJ1-5; no clear D gene. The CDR3 runs 14 residues. Between the trimmed V and J ends, which lost 0 bases and 4 bases, there was a span of 8 bases. Germline values: CDR1 SGHDT, CDR2 YYEEEE. The CDR3 bases are TGTGCCAGCAGCTTGGGGGCAGGAAATCAGCCCCAGCATTTT. Residues: CASSLGAGNQPQHF.

This clone was seen just once. This sequence joins TRBV6-5 and TRBJ2-7, with D maybe TRBD1 (6 bases). CDR3 length: 15 amino acids. Per the germline V gene, CDR1 is MNHEY and CDR2 is SVGAGI. Between the trimmed V and J ends, which lost 6 bases and 0 bases, there was a span of 15 bases. DNA for the CDR3: TGTGCCAGCAGCTCCGGCCAGGGGCGCTCCTACGAGCAGTACTTC. It codes for CASSSGQGRSYEQYF.

The chain links TRBV7-9 to TRBJ1-2; D gene ambiguous. V lost 0 bases and J 2 bases, leaving 7 bases between the germline ends. Germline V lookup: CDR1 SEHNR, CDR2 FQNEAQ (reference sequence). The CDR3 extends over 14 amino acids. CDR3 amino acids: CASSLASLNYGYTF. The CDR3 DNA reads as TGTGCCAGCAGCTTAGCTTCCCTGAACTATGGCTACACCTTC.